A selection of T cell receptor beta chains follows, all from one sample in a study of response to subunit inactivated influenza vaccine. TCRdb fed the RT-PCR reads into MiXCR, producing one record per CDR3 protein. In the table there are over 150,000 distinct CDR3 sequences, about 10% of which are singletons. Sequences were derived from CD8+ T cells sorted from PBMCs, sampled about 23 months after vaccination. The source of these receptors is a man aged 45-69 years who received an inactivated influenza vaccine. CDR3s include the opening cysteine and the closing phenylalanine or tryptophan. The D gene is left open where the match is weak. Where a row states a size, it is once, few, many or the class of an expanded clone; other rows omit it.

CDR3 protein: CASSTIAGPGTDTQYF
CDR3 DNA: TGTGCCAGCAGTACCATAGCGGGCCCCGGCACAGATACGCAGTATTTT
V gene: TRBV27
J gene: TRBJ2-3
D gene: TRBD2
clone size: few

CDR3 protein: CASSYLAPPGEETQYF
CDR3 DNA: TGTGCCAGCAGTTACTTAGCCCCCCCAGGGGAAGAGACCCAGTACTTC
V gene: TRBV6-5
J gene: TRBJ2-5
D gene: -
clone size: few

CDR3 protein: CATRTATGSYTF
CDR3 DNA: TGTGCCACCAGGACAGCGACAGGCAGCTACACCTTC
V gene: TRBV24-1
J gene: TRBJ1-2
D gene: -
clone size: many

CDR3 protein: CASSQVVLNNEQFF
CDR3 DNA: TGCGCCAGCAGCCAAGTGGTACTAAACAATGAGCAGTTCTTC
V gene: TRBV4-1
J gene: TRBJ2-1
D gene: -
clone size: many

CDR3 protein: CASGLASGEQFF
CDR3 DNA: TGTGCTAGCGGTTTGGCCTCAGGGGAGCAGTTCTTC
V gene: TRBV12-5
J gene: TRBJ2-1
D gene: -
clone size: -

CDR3 protein: CASSILPGSEGHEQYF
CDR3 DNA: TGTGCCAGCAGTATCCTCCCGGGATCCGAAGGGCACGAGCAGTACTTC
V gene: TRBV27
J gene: TRBJ2-7
D gene: -
clone size: -

CDR3 protein: CASSLGKTDGEETQYF
CDR3 DNA: TGTGCCAGCAGTTTGGGAAAGACAGACGGGGAAGAGACCCAGTACTTC
V gene: TRBV28
J gene: TRBJ2-5
D gene: -
clone size: few

CDR3 protein: CASSTREGQTFYNEQFF
CDR3 DNA: TGTGCCAGCAGCACACGAGAGGGACAGACCTTCTACAATGAGCAGTTCTTC
V gene: TRBV7-9
J gene: TRBJ2-1
D gene: TRBD1
clone size: few

CDR3 protein: CASSLGRPQETQYF
CDR3 DNA: TGTGCCAGCAGTTTGGGGAGGCCTCAAGAGACCCAGTACTTC
V gene: TRBV27
J gene: TRBJ2-5
D gene: -
clone size: -

CDR3 protein: CASRSSVDTQYF
CDR3 DNA: TGCGCCAGCAGGTCCTCGGTAGATACGCAGTATTTT
V gene: TRBV5-1
J gene: TRBJ2-3
D gene: -
clone size: -

CDR3 protein: CSTQGDGGREVETQYF
CDR3 DNA: TGCAGTACACAGGGGGACGGCGGGAGGGAGGTAGAGACCCAGTACTTC
V gene: TRBV20-1
J gene: TRBJ2-5
D gene: -
clone size: -

CDR3 protein: CASSQDPTGLYEQYF
CDR3 DNA: TGTGCCAGCAGCCAAGACCCGACAGGGTTGTACGAGCAGTACTTC
V gene: TRBV14
J gene: TRBJ2-7
D gene: TRBD1
clone size: -

CDR3 protein: CASSEPGDTQYF
CDR3 DNA: TGTGCCAGCAGCGAACCGGGGGATACGCAGTATTTT
V gene: TRBV12-3/TRBV12-4
J gene: TRBJ2-3
D gene: -
clone size: many

CDR3 protein: CASSSTGFYGYTF
CDR3 DNA: TGTGCCAGCAGTTCGACAGGGTTCTATGGCTACACCTTC
V gene: TRBV12-3/TRBV12-4
J gene: TRBJ1-2
D gene: TRBD1
clone size: few

CDR3 protein: CASSLAIGDGIQETQYF
CDR3 DNA: TGTGCCAGCAGCTTAGCGATTGGAGACGGAATACAAGAGACCCAGTACTTC
V gene: TRBV7-9
J gene: TRBJ2-5
D gene: -
clone size: few

CDR3 protein: CASSVGQGTYSGNTIYF
CDR3 DNA: TGTGCCAGCAGCGTAGGTCAGGGGACTTACTCTGGAAACACCATATATTTT
V gene: TRBV9
J gene: TRBJ1-3
D gene: -
clone size: few

CDR3 protein: CASSQDVGGGYTF
CDR3 DNA: TGCGCCAGCAGCCAAGACGTAGGGGGTGGCTACACCTTC
V gene: TRBV4-3
J gene: TRBJ1-2
D gene: -
clone size: -

CDR3 protein: CASSAGRGWDEQFF
CDR3 DNA: TGTGCCAGCAGCGCGGGTCGCGGGTGGGATGAGCAGTTCTTC
V gene: TRBV7-2
J gene: TRBJ2-1
D gene: -
clone size: few

CDR3 protein: CASIGTFGNQPQHF
CDR3 DNA: TGTGCCAGTATCGGGACATTTGGGAATCAGCCCCAGCATTTT
V gene: TRBV19
J gene: TRBJ1-5
D gene: -
clone size: -

CDR3 protein: CASSQGLAGGIEQFF
CDR3 DNA: TGTGCCAGCAGCCAAGGACTAGCGGGAGGTATCGAGCAGTTCTTC
V gene: TRBV12-3/TRBV12-4
J gene: TRBJ2-1
D gene: TRBD2
clone size: few

CDR3 protein: CASSSPPDEFHSNQPQHF
CDR3 DNA: TGTGCCAGCAGTTCACCCCCGGACGAATTCCATAGCAATCAGCCCCAGCATTTT
V gene: TRBV6-5
J gene: TRBJ1-5
D gene: -
clone size: many

CDR3 protein: CSASERQGGEAFF
CDR3 DNA: TGCAGCGCGAGCGAGAGGCAGGGAGGGGAAGCTTTCTTT
V gene: TRBV29-1
J gene: TRBJ1-1
D gene: -
clone size: few